The 12 T cell receptor beta chains in this list originate from one sample, sequenced in a study of monozygotic twins with inflammatory bowel disease. TCRdb re-called the 5' RACE reads, yielding one record per CDR3 amino acid sequence without DNA. Here the sample table reports fewer than 200,000 distinct CDR3 sequences. The sample comprised blood. The receptors derive from a human donor with ulcerative colitis or Crohn's disease, or a healthy co-twin of an affected twin (not recorded which).

The chain employs TRBV9 and TRBJ1-2. The CDR3 has 13 amino acids. Germline-derived CDR1 and CDR2 are SGDLS and YYNGEE. This CDR3 is CASSVALNYGYTF.

The chain joins TRBV19 to TRBJ1-5; TCRdb lists TRBD1, though no DNA is available to test this call. The germline V gene encodes CDR1 LNHDA and CDR2 SQIVND (reference sequence). This CDR3 comprises 16 residues. CDR3 loop: CASSIDPGGGNQPQHF.

This rearrangement joins TRBV20-1 to TRBJ2-7; TCRdb's assignment of TRBD1 cannot be checked, as there is no DNA. The CDR3 totals 14 residues. Germline-derived CDR1 and CDR2 are DFQATT and SNEGSKA (reference sequence). The CDR3 spells CSAPRQGSLYEQYF.

The CDR3 reads CASSVRTRERSFF. The rearrangement joins TRBV6-1 to TRBJ1-1; TCRdb outputs TRBD1, but without DNA this stays unchecked. This CDR3 is 13 amino acids long. Germline loops: CDR1 MNHNS, CDR2 SASEGT.

The rearrangement joins TRBV9 to TRBJ2-7; TCRdb's assignment of TRBD1 cannot be checked, as there is no DNA. The CDR3 has 15 amino acids. CDR1 SGDLS and CDR2 YYNGEE come from the germline V gene. The CDR3 protein is CASSVGDNQWAEQYF.

This sequence joins TRBV12-3 or TRBV12-4 and TRBJ1-2. There are 12 residues in the CDR3. The CDR3 region is CASSFTVPGYTF.

The chain carries TRBV3-1 and TRBJ2-2; TCRdb designates TRBD2, a call that cannot be tested without DNA. This CDR3 region has 15 residues. Germline values: CDR1 LGHDT, CDR2 YNNKEL (reference sequence). CDR3 loop: CASSLTRQGAGELFF.

The chain carries TRBV19 and TRBJ2-7; TCRdb designates TRBD1, a call that cannot be tested without DNA. The CDR3 sequence is 16 residues long. Germline values: CDR1 LNHDA, CDR2 SQIVND (reference sequence). The CDR3 loop reads CASSPLGRQGWSEQYF.

The chain couples TRBV6-1 to TRBJ1-6. The CDR3 is 12 residues long. Germline V gene lookup returns CDR1 MNHNS and CDR2 SASEGT. The CDR3 loop reads CGCQLYNSPLHF.

This chain connects TRBV5-1 to TRBJ2-1; TCRdb returns TRBD2, unconfirmable since there is no DNA. CDR1 SGHRS and CDR2 YFSETQ come from the germline V gene. The CDR3 covers 15 residues. The CDR3 loop reads CASSLSGLAWNEQFF.

This rearrangement joins TRBV12-3 or TRBV12-4 to TRBJ2-3; there is no DNA to check the TCRdb D call of TRBD2. The CDR3 has 16 residues. The CDR3 loop reads CASRQPTSGSGDTQYF.

The rearrangement uses TRBV5-1 and TRBJ1-1; lacking DNA, the TRBD1 call made by TCRdb goes unchecked. The CDR3 totals 15 residues. The germline CDR1 and CDR2 sequences are SGHRS and YFSETQ. The chain's CDR3 is CASSLVQGFGTEVFF. Based on the CDR3 plus reference TRBV5-1 and TRBJ1-1, the full variable domain is KAGVTQTPRYLIKTRGQQVTLSCSPISGHRSVSWYQQTPGQGLQFLFEYFSETQRNKGNFPGRFSGRQFSNSRSEMNVSTLELGDSALYLCASSLVQGFGTEVFFGQGTRLTVV.